This TCR beta chain was identified in a study of blood T cells in healthy people across ages. Overall study results and limits: Greater diversity and more naive CD4+ cells were seen in long-lived donors than in aged donors. TCR beta diversity correlated strongly with naive T cell percentage.

The second PCR ran about 6 to 12 cycles with a sample-barcoded 5' primer and J-beta primers. Each cDNA molecule received a tag from a template-switch adaptor that had 12 random nucleotides. TCRdb called the 5' RACE reads again in MiXCR, with one record for every CDR3 protein. Of roughly 800,000 distinct CDR3 sequences in the sample, 36% are singletons; the top ten hold under 15%. This CDR3 is built from 16 residues. Per germline, CDR1 KGHSY and CDR2 FQNENV. Trimming pared 7 bases from V and 6 bases from J, leaving 25 bases between. Remarks on this clonotype: Its antigen is as yet unknown.

Sequencing used blood. The chain is built from TRBV16 and TRBJ2-7; possibly TRBD1 for D (6 bases). This clonotype was sampled from a young man in good health. Here the CDR3 DNA reads TGTGCCAGCAAACTAGGACAGTTTTATTGTCGGTGCGAGCAGTACTTC. Its translation is CASKLGQFYCRCEQYF.